This T cell receptor (beta chain) was sequenced during a study of spatial heterogeneity in lung cancer. Points from the study as a whole: The number of expanded tumor alpha and beta chains correlated with mutation number.

This clonotype showed up many times. The antigen remains unidentified. This CDR3 has 15 residues. Trimming cost V 5 bases and J 0 bases, with 11 bases left between them. Germline lookup yields CDR1 MDHEN and CDR2 SYDVKM. TCRdb itself ran the 5' RACE reads through MiXCR, one entry per CDR3 protein. The sample lists about 3,600 distinct CDR3 sequences; about 8.6% were seen once. Time point reported: sample taken at primary tumor resection. Unsorted whole RNA from tumor, nontumor lung or frozen PBMC underwent sequencing. This sequence originates from a male donor with early-stage non-small cell lung cancer. The chain employs TRBV28 and TRBJ1-5; D might be TRBD1 (6 bases). Source: lung tumor tissue, taken at surgery. The CDR3 region has the DNA TGTGCCAGCAGTCAACAGGGACCTAGCAATCAGCCCCAGCATTTT. It yields the protein CASSQQGPSNQPQHF.